These 21 T cell receptor beta chains were sequenced from one sample in a study of vaccination effects on CD4 cells after COVID-19. Profiled with immunoSEQ multiplex PCR; TCRdb holds only in-frame clones, not every one. The sample has some 20,000 clones, about 71% seen once. Their specific antigens are unknown. Viral peptide pools were used in the ViraFEST assay to expand antigen-specific CD4+ T cells, and sequencing came afterward. Subsequent to less than twelve days of culture, CD4+ T cells were isolated. Sample: CD4+ T cells from PBMCs cultured with HCoV-229E spike peptides, taken before COVID-19 vaccination. The receptors were sampled from a human donor who received a COVID-19 vaccine.

The chain employs TRBV14 and TRBJ2-1; a weak D match, TRBD2 (5 bases). The CDR3 length is 16 residues. The V gene lost 2 bases and the J gene lost 6 bases, with 17 bases spanning the gap. Per germline, CDR1 SGHDN and CDR2 FVKESK. The CDR3 region has the DNA TGTGCCAGCAGCCAACGAGGGATCCGGTATCGCAATGAGCAGTTCTTC. Its protein product is CASSQRGIRYRNEQFF.

The chain employs TRBV9 and TRBJ1-4; D is unresolved. V lost 0 bases and J 5 bases, leaving 8 bases between the germline ends. Germline CDR1 is SGDLS and CDR2 is YYNGEE. The CDR3 has 14 amino acids. CDR3 DNA sequence: TGTGCCAGCAGCGTAGCGACTGGGAATGAAAAACTGTTTTTT. This gives the protein CASSVATGNEKLFF.

This clone was seen only a few times. The chain links TRBV6-1 to TRBJ2-3, with a tentative D call TRBD1 (6 bases). CDR1 and CDR2 (germline): MNHNS, SASEGT. The germline V and J ends were trimmed by 4 bases and 6 bases, with 23 bases remaining between them. The CDR3 consists of 17 residues. For the CDR3, the DNA is TGTGCCAGCAGTGCAAACAGGGTAAATCAAGGTTCCGATACGCAGTATTTT. Amino acid sequence: CASSANRVNQGSDTQYF.

This chain uses TRBV3-1 (or the pseudogene TRBV3-2) with TRBJ2-5; 7 bases line up with TRBD2. This CDR3 has 14 amino acids. Germline loops: CDR1 LGHDT, CDR2 YNNKEL (reference sequence). Trimming took 3 bases from V and 3 from J; bases not matched to a gene: 4. CDR3: CASSQASGKETQYF. CDR3 DNA sequence: TGTGCCAGCAGCCAGGCTAGCGGAAAAGAGACCCAGTACTTC.

In this sample, this clone turned up a few times. The rearrangement uses TRBV19 and TRBJ2-1; 7 nucleotides line up with TRBD1. Germline CDR1 LNHDA, CDR2 SQIVND (reference sequence). V dropped 7 bases and J dropped 1; count of bases not matched to a gene: 13. CDR3 length equals 17 residues. The CDR3 coding sequence is TGTGCCAGTACCATTGGAGAATACAGGGGTTCCTACAATGAGCAGTTCTTC. It is translated as CASTIGEYRGSYNEQFF.

The genes are TRBV6-5 and TRBJ1-1; D perhaps matches TRBD1 (6 bases). The CDR3 spans 14 residues. Germline V CDR1 and CDR2: MNHEY, SVGAGI. With 3 bases removed from V and 6 bases from J, the gap between germline ends came to 14 bases. Here the CDR3 reads CASSYVQGRAEAFF. The CDR3 DNA reads as TGTGCCAGCAGTTATGTACAGGGAAGAGCTGAAGCTTTCTTT.

V and J are TRBV18 and TRBJ2-4; 7 bases match TRBD1. J gave up 4 bases and V 0 bases, and 6 bases lay outside the gene matches. The germline V gene has CDR1 KGHSH and CDR2 LQKENI. The CDR3 covers 16 residues. CDR3 DNA sequence: TGTGCCAGCTCACCACCGAAATCGGGACAGAAAAACATTCAGTACTTC. Translating gives CASSPPKSGQKNIQYF.

The chain recombines TRBV7-9 with TRBJ2-1; 14 nucleotides agree with TRBD2. The V gene end was trimmed by 1 base and the J gene end by 10 bases; junction bases not matched to a gene: 3. CDR3 length equals 15 residues. The germline V gene encodes CDR1 SEHNR and CDR2 FQNEAQ (reference sequence). CDR3 nucleotides: TGTGCCAGCAGCTTAGTAGGGACTAGCGGGAGAGAGCAGTTCTTC. Encoded protein: CASSLVGTSGREQFF.

The count of this clone is one. The CDR3 DNA follows: TGTGCCAGCAGACCCGAGTATGGCTACACCTTC. Residues: CASRPEYGYTF. The chain has TRBV28 and TRBJ1-2, with D unclear. The germline V and J ends were trimmed by 6 bases and 5 bases, with 7 bases remaining between them. The CDR3 runs to 11 residues. Germline V lookup: CDR1 MDHEN, CDR2 SYDVKM.

The rearrangement links TRBV11-2 to TRBJ2-1, with D perhaps matching TRBD1 (5 bases). Trimming stripped 1 base from V and 0 bases from J, with 10 bases between. The CDR3 loop spans 16 amino acids. Germline CDR1 is SGHAT and CDR2 is FQNNGV. CDR3 DNA: TGTGCCAGCAGCTTAGTTGGGGCCAGCTCCTACAATGAGCAGTTCTTC. Protein: CASSLVGASSYNEQFF.

The J gene is TRBJ2-1, the V gene TRBV7-6; 9 bases are shared with TRBD2. V shed 2 bases, J shed 6 bases, and the junction held 8 bases outside the gene matches. The CDR3 runs to 16 residues. The V gene's germline CDR1 is SGHVS and CDR2 FNYEAQ. CDR3 DNA sequence: TGTGCCAGCAGCTTAATGGGCGGGGGGGCAGTCAATGAGCAGTTCTTC. It is translated as CASSLMGGGAVNEQFF.

V usage is TRBV6-5 and J usage is TRBJ1-4; D unclear. The germline V and J ends were trimmed by 0 bases and 4 bases, with 12 bases remaining between them. The CDR3 consists of 16 residues. Germline CDR1 MNHEY, CDR2 SVGAGI. The CDR3 sequence: CASSYSSPHFNEKLFF. The CDR3 region has the DNA TGTGCCAGCAGTTACTCCTCCCCACATTTTAATGAAAAACTGTTTTTT.

The CDR3 sequence is CASSPALFGTRGGNEQFF. In DNA form, the CDR3 reads TGTGCCAGCAGCCCAGCTCTCTTCGGGACCCGTGGTGGCAATGAGCAGTTCTTC. The chain employs TRBV7-8 and TRBJ2-1, with D perhaps matching TRBD1 or TRBD2 (5 bases each). The CDR3 is made up of 18 amino acids. Trimming removed 5 bases from V and 6 bases from J, with 26 bases in between. Germline CDR1 SGHVS, CDR2 FQNEAQ.

The chain couples TRBV3-1 (or the pseudogene TRBV3-2) to TRBJ1-2; D is unclear. The CDR3 has 17 amino acids. Trimming took 4 bases from V and 5 from J, leaving 23 bases between them. Germline CDR1 is LGHDT and CDR2 is YNNKEL (reference sequence). The CDR3 here is CASSRRQVLSQLYGYTF. CDR3 in DNA: TGTGCCAGCAGCCGCAGGCAGGTTCTCTCCCAGCTGTATGGCTACACCTTC.

This clone was counted only a few times. This sequence joins TRBV7-9 and TRBJ1-5; D unclear. The CDR3 totals 13 residues. The ends were cut back, 5 bases at V and 9 bases at J, with 14 bases in the middle. The germline V gene has CDR1 SEHNR and CDR2 FQNEAQ (reference sequence). The CDR3 DNA is TGTGCCAGCAGCCTTGGGAATACCGGGCCCCAGCATTTT. It specifies CASSLGNTGPQHF.

In this sample, this clone turned up a few times. The chain employs TRBV11-2 and TRBJ2-7, with D possibly TRBD2 on 6 matching bases. Trimming removed 1 base at V and 2 bases at J, with 18 bases between. Per germline, CDR1 SGHAT and CDR2 FQNNGV. The CDR3 is made up of 17 amino acids. The CDR3 region is CASSLVSGTQKAYEQYF. The CDR3 DNA sequence: TGTGCCAGCAGCTTAGTGTCCGGGACTCAGAAAGCCTACGAGCAGTACTTC.

This clone was detected a few times. The chain employs TRBV9 and TRBJ2-2; TRBD2 is a possible D gene (6 bases). V was cut by 3 bases and J by 0 bases, with 12 bases left in between. Per germline, CDR1 SGDLS and CDR2 YYNGEE. The CDR3 has 16 residues. For the CDR3, the DNA is TGTGCCAGCAGCGACCCGCGACTAGCGAACACCGGGGAGCTGTTTTTT. This codes for CASSDPRLANTGELFF. The entire variable domain, with the rest obtained from reference TRBV9 and TRBJ2-2, is as follows: DSGVTQTPKHLITATGQRVTLRCSPRSGDLSVYWYQQSLDQGLQFLIQYYNGEERAKGNILERFSAQQFPDLHSELNLSSLELGDSALYFCASSDPRLANTGELFFGEGSRLTVL.

This chain uses TRBV19 with TRBJ2-1; 11 nucleotides align to TRBD1. CDR1 LNHDA and CDR2 SQIVND come from the germline V gene (reference sequence). The CDR3 length is 21 residues. V dropped 0 bases and J dropped 0; count of bases not matched to a gene: 13. The CDR3 region is CASSIEGDRGGVGRSYNEQFF. CDR3 bases: TGTGCCAGTAGTATAGAGGGGGACAGGGGGGGTGTCGGACGCTCCTACAATGAGCAGTTCTTC.

DNA for the CDR3: TGTGCCAGCAGCTACGGACAGGGAGTAGTAACTAATGAAAAACTGTTTTTT. Its translation: CASSYGQGVVTNEKLFF. V and J are TRBV7-9 and TRBJ1-4, with TRBD1 matching over 8 bases. Trimming removed 4 bases from V and 1 base from J; junction bases left unmatched: 8. Germline V gene sequence: CDR1 SEHNR, CDR2 FQNEAQ (reference sequence). The CDR3 contains 17 residues.

The CDR3 bases are TGCGCCAGCAGCCAACCCCTCGGACAGGGAGAACGAGGCGCTGGAAACACCATATATTTT. This gives the protein CASSQPLGQGERGAGNTIYF. The rearrangement joins TRBV4-1 to TRBJ1-3; the match to TRBD1 covers 8 bases. Germline CDR1 is MGHRA and CDR2 is YSYEKL. V shed 2 bases and J 2 bases; nucleotides not matched to a gene: 17. The CDR3 contains 20 residues.

This chain connects TRBV7-6 to TRBJ2-1; no clear D. Trimming removed 5 bases at V and 2 bases at J, with 13 bases between. The germline V gene has CDR1 SGHVS and CDR2 FNYEAQ. The CDR3 extends over 15 amino acids. The CDR3 DNA reads as TGTGCCAGCAGCATGAATTGGGTTACCTACAATGAGCAGTTCTTC. Its translation: CASSMNWVTYNEQFF.